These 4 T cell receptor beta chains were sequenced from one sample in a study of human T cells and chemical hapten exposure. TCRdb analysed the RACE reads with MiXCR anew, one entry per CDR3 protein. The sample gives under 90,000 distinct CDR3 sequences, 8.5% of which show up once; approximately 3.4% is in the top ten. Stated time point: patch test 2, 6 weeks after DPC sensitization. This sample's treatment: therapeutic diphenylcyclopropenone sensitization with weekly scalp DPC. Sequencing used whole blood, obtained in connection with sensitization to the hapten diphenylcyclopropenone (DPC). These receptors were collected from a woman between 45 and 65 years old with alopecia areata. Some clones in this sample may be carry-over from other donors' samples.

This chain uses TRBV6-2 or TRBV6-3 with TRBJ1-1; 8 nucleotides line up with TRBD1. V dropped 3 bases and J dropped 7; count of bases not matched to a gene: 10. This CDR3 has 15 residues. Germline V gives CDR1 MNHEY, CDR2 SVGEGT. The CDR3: CASSYGQGADFEAFF. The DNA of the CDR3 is TGTGCCAGCAGTTATGGACAGGGCGCGGACTTTGAAGCTTTCTTT.

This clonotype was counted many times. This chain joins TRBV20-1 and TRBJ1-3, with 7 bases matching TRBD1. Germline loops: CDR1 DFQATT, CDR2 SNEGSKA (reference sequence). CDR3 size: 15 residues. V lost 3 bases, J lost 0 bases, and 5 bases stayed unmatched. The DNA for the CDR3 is TGCAGTGCTAGTAAAGACAGGGTCTCTGGAAACACCATATATTTT. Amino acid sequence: CSASKDRVSGNTIYF.

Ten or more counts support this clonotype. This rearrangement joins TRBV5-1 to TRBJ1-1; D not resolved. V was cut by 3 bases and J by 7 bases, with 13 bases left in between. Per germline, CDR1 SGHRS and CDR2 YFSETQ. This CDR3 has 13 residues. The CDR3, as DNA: TGCGCCAGCAGCTCGCGCAGCTCGGGTGAAGCTTTCTTT. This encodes CASSSRSSGEAFF.

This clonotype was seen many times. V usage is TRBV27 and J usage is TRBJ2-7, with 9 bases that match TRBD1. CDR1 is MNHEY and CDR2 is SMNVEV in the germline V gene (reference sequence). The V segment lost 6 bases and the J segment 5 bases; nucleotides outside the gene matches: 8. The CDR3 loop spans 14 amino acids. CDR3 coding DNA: TGTGCCAGCAGAACCGGACAGGGGAAGGACGAGCAGTACTTC. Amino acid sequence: CASRTGQGKDEQYF.